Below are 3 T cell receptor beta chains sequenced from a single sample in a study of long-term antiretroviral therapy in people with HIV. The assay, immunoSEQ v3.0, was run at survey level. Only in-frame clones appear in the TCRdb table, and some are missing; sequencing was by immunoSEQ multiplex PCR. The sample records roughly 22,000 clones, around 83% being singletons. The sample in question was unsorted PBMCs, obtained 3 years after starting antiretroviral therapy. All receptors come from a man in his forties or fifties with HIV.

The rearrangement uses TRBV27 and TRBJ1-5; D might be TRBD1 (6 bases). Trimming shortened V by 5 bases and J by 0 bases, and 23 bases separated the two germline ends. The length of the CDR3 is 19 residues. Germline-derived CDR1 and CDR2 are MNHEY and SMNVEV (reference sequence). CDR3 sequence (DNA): TGTGCCAGCAGTCTACTAGGGGACACCTCCTCAAATAGCAATCAGCCCCAGCATTTT. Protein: CASSLLGDTSSNSNQPQHF.

DNA of the CDR3: TGTGCCAGCACGGGAACCGGGGAGCTGTTTTTT. Translation: CASTGTGELFF. The chain recombines TRBV9 with TRBJ2-2; D perhaps matches TRBD2 (5 bases). Germline CDR1 SGDLS, CDR2 YYNGEE. The V end lost 6 bases, the J end lost 5 bases, and 5 bases lay between the germline ends. This CDR3 has 11 amino acids.

CDR3 DNA sequence: TGTGCTTCCGTGGGGGACAGGATAATGAACACTGAAGCTTTCTTT. Protein sequence: CASVGDRIMNTEAFF. This sequence joins TRBV10-3 and TRBJ1-1; 8 bases agree with TRBD1. The CDR3 is 15 residues long. From germline, CDR1 is ENHRY and CDR2 SYGVKD.